The subject of this entry is one T cell receptor (beta chain). Its antigen is unknown. V shed 6 bases and J shed 7 bases, with 15 bases lying between them. CDR3 length: 12 amino acids. Germline values: CDR1 SQVTM, CDR2 ANQGSEA. It was with a sample-barcoded 5' primer and a J-beta primer mix that a second PCR of roughly 7 to 12 cycles was run. TCRdb re-analysed the 5' RACE reads in MiXCR, keeping a single row per CDR3 protein. The table lists approximately 1.5 million distinct CDR3 sequences, roughly two fifths of them singletons. Isolation per sample recovered at least 6.5 million PBMCs. The source of the sample is a study of blood T cells in healthy people across ages. Study summary: Template switching picked up about one barcoded beta molecule for each two T cells.

Study-level results: Roughly linear declines in TCR beta diversity per million T cells occurred with age. Strong correlation was found linking TCR beta diversity to naive T cell percentage.

The specimen sequenced was blood. The chain uses TRBV29-1 and TRBJ1-2; maybe TRBD1 (5 bases). The receptor was isolated from a woman aged 18-29 years in good health. The CDR3 protein is CSVAAGLRGYTF. The CDR3 nucleotides read TGCAGCGTAGCAGCAGGGCTTCGTGGCTACACCTTC.